The present T cell receptor (beta chain) was sequenced within a study of shared clonotypes between healthy human individuals. The table came from immunoSEQ multiplex PCR; TCRdb's copy has only in-frame clones and leaves some out. Of about 480,000 clones detected, roughly 85% appear once; the ten largest clones hold around 12%. Study outcomes and limitations: Depth of sequencing was expected to influence donor clonotype sharing.

Points on this clone: Its antigen is not known.

The sequence was collected from a woman aged 40 to 50 in good health. Some clones in this sample may be carry-over from other donors' samples. Sequenced material: PBMCs.

The CDR3 sequence: CASSNGPGNIQYF. The CDR3 DNA reads TGTGCCAGCAGCAACGGGCCGGGAAACATTCAGTACTTC. V gene TRBV7-3 combines with J gene TRBJ2-4; no firm D call. Trimming removed 5 bases from V and 6 bases from J, with 11 bases in between. CDR3 length: 13 amino acids. Germline values: CDR1 SGHTA, CDR2 FQGTGA.